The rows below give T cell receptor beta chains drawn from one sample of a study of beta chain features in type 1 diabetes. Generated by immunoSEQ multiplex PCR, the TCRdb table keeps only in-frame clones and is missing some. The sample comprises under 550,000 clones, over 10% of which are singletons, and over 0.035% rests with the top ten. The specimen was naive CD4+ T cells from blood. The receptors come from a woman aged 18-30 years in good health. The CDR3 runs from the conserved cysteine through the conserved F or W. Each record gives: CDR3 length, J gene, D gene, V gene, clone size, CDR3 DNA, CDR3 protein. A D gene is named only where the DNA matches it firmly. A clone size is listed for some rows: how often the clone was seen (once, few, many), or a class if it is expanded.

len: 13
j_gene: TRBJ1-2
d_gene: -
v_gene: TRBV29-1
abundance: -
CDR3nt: TGCAGCGTTGCTCCCACCTCTAACTATGGCTACACCTTC
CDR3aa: CSVAPTSNYGYTF

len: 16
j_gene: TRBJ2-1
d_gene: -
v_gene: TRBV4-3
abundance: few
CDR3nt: TGCGCCAGCAGCCAAGATCGAAGACTAGTGGGCAATGAGCAGTTCTTC
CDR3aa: CASSQDRRLVGNEQFF

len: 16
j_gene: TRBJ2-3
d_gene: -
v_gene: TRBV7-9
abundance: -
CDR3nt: TGTGCCAGCAGCTCAACAAGTACCATTAGCACAGATACGCAGTATTTT
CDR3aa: CASSSTSTISTDTQYF

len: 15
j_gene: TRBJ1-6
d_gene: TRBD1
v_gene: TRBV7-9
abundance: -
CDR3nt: TGTGCCAGCAGCCTCCAACCAGGGGGGGATTCACCCCTCCACTTT
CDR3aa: CASSLQPGGDSPLHF

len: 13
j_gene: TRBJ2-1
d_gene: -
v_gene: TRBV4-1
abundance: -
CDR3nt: TGCGCCAGCAGCCTCGGGAGCATCAATGAGCAGTTCTTC
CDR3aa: CASSLGSINEQFF

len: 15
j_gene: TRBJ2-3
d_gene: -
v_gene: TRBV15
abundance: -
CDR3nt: TGTGCCACCAGCAGAGATCGAGGATCCACAGATACGCAGTATTTT
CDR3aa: CATSRDRGSTDTQYF

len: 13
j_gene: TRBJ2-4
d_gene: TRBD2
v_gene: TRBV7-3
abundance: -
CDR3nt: TGTGCCAGCAGCCCAGCGGGATCGGACATTCAGTACTTC
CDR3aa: CASSPAGSDIQYF

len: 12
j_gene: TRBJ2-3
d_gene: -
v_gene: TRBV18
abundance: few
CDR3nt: TGTGCCAGCTCACCACCTTCGGACACGCAGTATTTT
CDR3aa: CASSPPSDTQYF

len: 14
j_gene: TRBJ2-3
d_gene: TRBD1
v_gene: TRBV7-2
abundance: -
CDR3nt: TGTGCCAGCAGCTTAGAGGGGGCACCAGATACGCAGTATTTT
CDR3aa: CASSLEGAPDTQYF

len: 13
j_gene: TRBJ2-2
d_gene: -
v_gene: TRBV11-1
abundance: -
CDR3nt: TGTGCCAGCAGCTTACTGAGCACCGGGGAGCTGTTTTTT
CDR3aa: CASSLLSTGELFF

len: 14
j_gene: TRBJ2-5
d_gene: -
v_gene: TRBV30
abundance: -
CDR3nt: TGTGCCTGGACGGTGAACCTCCCGAGAGAGACCCAGTACTTC
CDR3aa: CAWTVNLPRETQYF

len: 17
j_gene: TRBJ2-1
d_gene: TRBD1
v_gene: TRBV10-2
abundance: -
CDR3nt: TGCGCCAGCAGGGCCCGCAGCGGGACAGGGAGCCTCAATGAGCAGTTCTTC
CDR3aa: CASRARSGTGSLNEQFF

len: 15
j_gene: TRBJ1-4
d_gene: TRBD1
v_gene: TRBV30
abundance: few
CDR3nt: TGTGCCTGGAGTGTAATCGGACAGGGGGATGAAAAACTGTTTTTT
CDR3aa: CAWSVIGQGDEKLFF

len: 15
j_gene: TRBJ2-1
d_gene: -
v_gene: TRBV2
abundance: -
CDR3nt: TGTGCCAGCAGTCGAACGGGAACGACAGGAGATGAGCAGTTCTTC
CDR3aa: CASSRTGTTGDEQFF

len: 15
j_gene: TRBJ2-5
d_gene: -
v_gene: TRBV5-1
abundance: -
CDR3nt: TGCGCCAGCAGCTTGGATTTGGCAGGGAAAGAGACCCAGTACTTC
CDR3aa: CASSLDLAGKETQYF

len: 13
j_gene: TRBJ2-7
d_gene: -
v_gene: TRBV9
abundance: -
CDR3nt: TGTGCCAGCAGCGTAACACACGGGTACGAGCAGTACTTC
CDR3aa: CASSVTHGYEQYF

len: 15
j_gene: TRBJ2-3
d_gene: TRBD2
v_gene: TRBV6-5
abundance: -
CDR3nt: TGTGCCAGCAGTTTACTAGCGGGGGTCACAGATACGCAGTATTTT
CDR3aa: CASSLLAGVTDTQYF

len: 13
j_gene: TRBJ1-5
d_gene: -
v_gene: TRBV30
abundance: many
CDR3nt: TGTGCCTGGAGCGGGGGCAGCAATCAGCCCCAGCATTTT
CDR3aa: CAWSGGSNQPQHF

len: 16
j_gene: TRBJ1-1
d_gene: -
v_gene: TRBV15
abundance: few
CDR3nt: TGTGCCACCAGCCCCCTAGGGGCAGGCCGCGACACTGAAGCTTTCTTT
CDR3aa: CATSPLGAGRDTEAFF

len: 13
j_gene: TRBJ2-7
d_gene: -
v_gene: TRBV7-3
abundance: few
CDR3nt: TGTGCCAGCAGCTTAGCTGTGTTGGACGAGCAGTACTTC
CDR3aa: CASSLAVLDEQYF

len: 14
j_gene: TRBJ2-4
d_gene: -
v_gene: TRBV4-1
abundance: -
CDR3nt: TGCGCCAGCAGCCAACCCCGGCTGGGAAACATTCAGTACTTC
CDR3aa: CASSQPRLGNIQYF

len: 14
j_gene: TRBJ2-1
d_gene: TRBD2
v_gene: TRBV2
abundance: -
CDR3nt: TGTGCCAGCACGCTAGCGGACTCCTACAATGAGCAGTTCTTC
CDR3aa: CASTLADSYNEQFF

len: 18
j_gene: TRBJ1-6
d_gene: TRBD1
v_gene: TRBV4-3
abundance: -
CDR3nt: TGCGCCAGCAGCCAAGATGATGGGACAGGGGACCATAATTCACCCCTCCACTTT
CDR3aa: CASSQDDGTGDHNSPLHF

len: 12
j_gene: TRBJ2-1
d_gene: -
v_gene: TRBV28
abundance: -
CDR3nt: TGTGCCAGCAGTTTACCAGGAACTGAGCAGTTCTTC
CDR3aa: CASSLPGTEQFF

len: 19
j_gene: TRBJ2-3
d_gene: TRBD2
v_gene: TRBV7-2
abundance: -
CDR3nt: TGTGCCAGCAGCTTAGCTTTTTGGCTAGCGGGGGTGAACACAGATACGCAGTATTTT
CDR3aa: CASSLAFWLAGVNTDTQYF

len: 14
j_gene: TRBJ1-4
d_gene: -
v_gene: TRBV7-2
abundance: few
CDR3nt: TGTGCCAGCAGCCCTGATAGGTTTGGTGAAAAACTGTTTTTT
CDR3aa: CASSPDRFGEKLFF

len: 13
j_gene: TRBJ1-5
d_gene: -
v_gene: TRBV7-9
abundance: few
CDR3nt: TGTGCCAGCAGCTTAGATTCCCGGGATCCCCAGCATTTT
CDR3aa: CASSLDSRDPQHF